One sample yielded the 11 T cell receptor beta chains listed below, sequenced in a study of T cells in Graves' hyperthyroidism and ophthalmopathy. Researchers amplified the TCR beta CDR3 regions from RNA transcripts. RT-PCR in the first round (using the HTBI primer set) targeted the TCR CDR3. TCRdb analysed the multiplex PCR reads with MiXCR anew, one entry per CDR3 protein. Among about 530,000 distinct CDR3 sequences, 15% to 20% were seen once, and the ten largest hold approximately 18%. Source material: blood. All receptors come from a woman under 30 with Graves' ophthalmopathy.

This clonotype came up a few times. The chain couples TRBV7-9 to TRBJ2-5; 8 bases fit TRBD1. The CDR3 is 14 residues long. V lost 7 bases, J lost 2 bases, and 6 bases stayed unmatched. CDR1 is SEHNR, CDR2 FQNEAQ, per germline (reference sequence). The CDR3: CASNQDREQETQYF. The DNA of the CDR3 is TGTGCCAGCAACCAGGACAGGGAACAAGAGACCCAGTACTTC.

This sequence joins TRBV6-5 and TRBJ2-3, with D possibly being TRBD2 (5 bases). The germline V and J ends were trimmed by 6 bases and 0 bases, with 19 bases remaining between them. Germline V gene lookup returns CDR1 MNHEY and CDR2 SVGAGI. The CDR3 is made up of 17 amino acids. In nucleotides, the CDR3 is TGTGCCAGCAGCTTACTAGGCAGGATTTCTAGCACAGATACGCAGTATTTT. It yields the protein CASSLLGRISSTDTQYF.

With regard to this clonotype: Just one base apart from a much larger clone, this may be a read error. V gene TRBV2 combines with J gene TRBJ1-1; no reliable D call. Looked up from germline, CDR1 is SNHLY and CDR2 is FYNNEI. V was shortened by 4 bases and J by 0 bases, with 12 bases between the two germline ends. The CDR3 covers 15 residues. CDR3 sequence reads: CASSGAVQLNTEAFF. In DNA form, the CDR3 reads TGTGCCAGCAGTGGAGCCGTACAACTGAACACTGAAGCTTTCTTT.

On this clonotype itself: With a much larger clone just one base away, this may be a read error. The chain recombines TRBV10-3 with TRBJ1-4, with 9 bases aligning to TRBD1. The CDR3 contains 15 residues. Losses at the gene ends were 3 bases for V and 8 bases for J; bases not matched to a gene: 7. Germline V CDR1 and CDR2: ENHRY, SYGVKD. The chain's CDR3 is CAISEVTGGVEKLFF. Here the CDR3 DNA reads TGTGCCATCAGTGAAGTAACAGGGGGCGTAGAAAAACTGTTTTTT.

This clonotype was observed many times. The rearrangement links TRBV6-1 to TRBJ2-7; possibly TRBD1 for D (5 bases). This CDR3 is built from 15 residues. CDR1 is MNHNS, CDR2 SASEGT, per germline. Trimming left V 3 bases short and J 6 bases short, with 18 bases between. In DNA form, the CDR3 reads TGTGCCAGCAGTGACGGACACACAGCTTATGGCGAGCAGTACTTC. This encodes CASSDGHTAYGEQYF.

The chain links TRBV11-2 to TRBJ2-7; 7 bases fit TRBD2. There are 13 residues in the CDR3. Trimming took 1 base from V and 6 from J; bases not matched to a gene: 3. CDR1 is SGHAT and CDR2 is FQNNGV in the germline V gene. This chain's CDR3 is CASSLVERGEQYF. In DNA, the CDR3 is TGTGCCAGCAGCTTAGTGGAGCGGGGCGAGCAGTACTTC.

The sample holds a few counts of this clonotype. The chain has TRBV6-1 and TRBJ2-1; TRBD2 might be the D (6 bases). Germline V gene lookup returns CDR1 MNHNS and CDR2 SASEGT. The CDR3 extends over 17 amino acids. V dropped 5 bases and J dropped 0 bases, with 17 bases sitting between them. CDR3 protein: CASSPRAGGYSYNEQFF. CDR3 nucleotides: TGTGCCAGCAGTCCGAGGGCTGGGGGGTACTCCTACAATGAGCAGTTCTTC.

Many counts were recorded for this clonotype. CDR3 sequence reads: CASSLSPVEGEQFF. CDR3 nucleotides: TGCGCCAGCAGCTTATCGCCCGTAGAGGGTGAGCAGTTCTTC. The chain links TRBV5-1 to TRBJ2-1; possible D gene TRBD2, 5 bases. Germline-derived CDR1 and CDR2 are SGHRS and YFSETQ. The CDR3 contains 14 residues. The V end was cut by 2 bases, the J end by 9 bases, with 15 bases between.

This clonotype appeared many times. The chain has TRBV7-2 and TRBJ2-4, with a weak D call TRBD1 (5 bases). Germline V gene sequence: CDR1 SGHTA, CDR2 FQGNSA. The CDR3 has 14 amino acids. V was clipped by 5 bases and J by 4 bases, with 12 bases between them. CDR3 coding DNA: TGTGCCAGCAGCCGACGCGACAGTAAAAACATTCAGTACTTC. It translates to CASSRRDSKNIQYF. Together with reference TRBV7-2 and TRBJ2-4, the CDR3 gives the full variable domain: GAGVSQSPSNKVTEKGKDVELRCDPISGHTALYWYRQSLGQGLEFLIYFQGNSAPDKSGLPSDRFSAERTGGSVSTLTIQRTQQEDSAVYLCASSRRDSKNIQYFGAGTRLSVL.

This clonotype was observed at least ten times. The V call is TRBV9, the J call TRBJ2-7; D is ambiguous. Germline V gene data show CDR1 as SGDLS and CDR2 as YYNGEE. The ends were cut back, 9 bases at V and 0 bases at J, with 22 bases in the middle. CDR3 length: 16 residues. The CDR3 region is CATPDPRMTLSYEQYF. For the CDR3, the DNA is TGTGCCACCCCGGACCCGCGCATGACCCTCTCCTACGAGCAGTACTTC.

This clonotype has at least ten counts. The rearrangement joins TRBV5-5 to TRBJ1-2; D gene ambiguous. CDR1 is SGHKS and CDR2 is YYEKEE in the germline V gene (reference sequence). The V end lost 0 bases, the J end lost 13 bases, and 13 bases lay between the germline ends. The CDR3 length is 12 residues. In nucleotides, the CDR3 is TGTGCCAGCAGCTTGGGTGCGGGCGGCCGCACCTTC. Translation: CASSLGAGGRTF.